This TCR beta chain was found in a study of blood T cell repertoires in COVID-19. TCRdb's copy holds only in-frame clones and misses some; the assay was immunoSEQ multiplex PCR. Of about 190,000 clones in the sample, about 88% were seen once. The CDR3 totals 13 residues. Trimming removed 0 bases at V and 9 bases at J, with 9 bases between. The germline gives CDR1 SEHNR, CDR2 FQNEAQ (reference sequence). The sequencing sample was made of peripheral blood. The TCR comes from a woman in her 40s who had recovered from COVID-19. The chain is built from TRBV7-9 and TRBJ2-1, with a possible D match to TRBD2 (5 bases). CDR3 protein: CASSLAGAFEQFF. The CDR3 DNA follows: TGTGCCAGCAGCTTAGCGGGAGCGTTTGAGCAGTTCTTC.